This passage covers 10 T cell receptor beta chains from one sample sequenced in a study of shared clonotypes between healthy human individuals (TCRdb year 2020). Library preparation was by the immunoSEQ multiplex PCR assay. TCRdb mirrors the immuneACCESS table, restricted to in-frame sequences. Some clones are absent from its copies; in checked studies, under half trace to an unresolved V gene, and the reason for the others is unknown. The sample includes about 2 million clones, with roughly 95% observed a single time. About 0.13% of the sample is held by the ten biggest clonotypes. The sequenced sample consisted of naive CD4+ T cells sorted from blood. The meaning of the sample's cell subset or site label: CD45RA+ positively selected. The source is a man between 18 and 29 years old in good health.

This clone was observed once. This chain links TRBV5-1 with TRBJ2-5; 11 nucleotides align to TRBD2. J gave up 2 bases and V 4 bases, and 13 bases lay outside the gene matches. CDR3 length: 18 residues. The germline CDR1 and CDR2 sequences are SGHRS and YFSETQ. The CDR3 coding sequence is TGCGCCAGCAGCCCGGAGGGGACTAGCGGTAGAGGACAAGAGACCCAGTACTTC. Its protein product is CASSPEGTSGRGQETQYF.

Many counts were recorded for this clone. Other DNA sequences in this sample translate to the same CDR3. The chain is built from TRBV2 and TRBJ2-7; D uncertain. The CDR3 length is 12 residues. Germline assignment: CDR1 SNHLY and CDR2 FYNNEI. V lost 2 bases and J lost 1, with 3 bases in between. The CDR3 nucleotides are TGTGCCAGCAGTGAACAGTCCTACGAGCAGTACTTC. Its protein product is CASSEQSYEQYF.

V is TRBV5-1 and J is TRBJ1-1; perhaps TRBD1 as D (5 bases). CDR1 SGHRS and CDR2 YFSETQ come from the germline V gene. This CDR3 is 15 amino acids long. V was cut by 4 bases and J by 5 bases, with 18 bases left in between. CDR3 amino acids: CASSPGVGGGTEAFF. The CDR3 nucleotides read TGCGCCAGCAGCCCCGGGGTCGGGGGAGGAACTGAAGCTTTCTTT. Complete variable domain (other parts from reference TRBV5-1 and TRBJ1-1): KAGVTQTPRYLIKTRGQQVTLSCSPISGHRSVSWYQQTPGQGLQFLFEYFSETQRNKGNFPGRFSGRQFSNSRSEMNVSTLELGDSALYLCASSPGVGGGTEAFFGQGTRLTVV.

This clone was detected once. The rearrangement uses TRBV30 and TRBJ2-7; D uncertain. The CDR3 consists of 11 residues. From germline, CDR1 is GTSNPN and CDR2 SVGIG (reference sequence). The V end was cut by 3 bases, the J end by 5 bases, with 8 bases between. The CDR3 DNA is TGTGCCTGGAGGCGACCTCACGAGCAGTACTTC. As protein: CAWRRPHEQYF.

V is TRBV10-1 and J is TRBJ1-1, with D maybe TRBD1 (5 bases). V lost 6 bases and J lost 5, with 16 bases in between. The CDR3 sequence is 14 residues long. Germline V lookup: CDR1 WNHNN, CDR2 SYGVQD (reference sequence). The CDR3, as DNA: TGCGCCAGCAGCCCGGGACCCCGGGAAACTGAAGCTTTCTTT. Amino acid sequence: CASSPGPRETEAFF.

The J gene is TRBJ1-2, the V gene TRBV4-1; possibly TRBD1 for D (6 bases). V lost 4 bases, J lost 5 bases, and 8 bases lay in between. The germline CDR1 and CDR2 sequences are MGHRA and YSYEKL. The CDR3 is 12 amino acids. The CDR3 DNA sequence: TGCGCCAGCAGCCCAGGGGTATATGGCTACACCTTC. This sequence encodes CASSPGVYGYTF.

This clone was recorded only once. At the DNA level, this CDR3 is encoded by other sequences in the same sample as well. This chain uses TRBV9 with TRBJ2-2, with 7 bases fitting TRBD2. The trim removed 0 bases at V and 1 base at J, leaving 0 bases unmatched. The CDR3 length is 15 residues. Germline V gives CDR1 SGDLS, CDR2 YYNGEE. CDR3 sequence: CASSVAGGNTGELFF. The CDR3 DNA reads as TGTGCCAGCAGCGTAGCGGGGGGGAACACCGGGGAGCTGTTTTTT.

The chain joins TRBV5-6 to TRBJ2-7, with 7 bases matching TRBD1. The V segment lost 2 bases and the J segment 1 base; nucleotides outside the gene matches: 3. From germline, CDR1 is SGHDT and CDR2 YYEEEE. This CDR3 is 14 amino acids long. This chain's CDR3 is CASSFWDSSYEQYF. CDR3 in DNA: TGTGCCAGCAGCTTCTGGGACAGTTCCTACGAGCAGTACTTC.

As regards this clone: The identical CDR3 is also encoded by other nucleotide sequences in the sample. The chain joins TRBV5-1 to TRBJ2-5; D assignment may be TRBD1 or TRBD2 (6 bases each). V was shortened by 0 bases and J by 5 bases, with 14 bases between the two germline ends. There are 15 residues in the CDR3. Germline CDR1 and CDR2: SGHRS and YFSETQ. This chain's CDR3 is CASSLEGGRQETQYF. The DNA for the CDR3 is TGCGCCAGCAGCTTGGAAGGGGGGCGTCAGGAGACCCAGTACTTC.

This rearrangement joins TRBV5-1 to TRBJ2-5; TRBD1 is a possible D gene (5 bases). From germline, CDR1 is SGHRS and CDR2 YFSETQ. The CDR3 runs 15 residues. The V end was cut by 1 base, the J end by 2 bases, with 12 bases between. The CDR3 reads CASSLIPRAQETQYF. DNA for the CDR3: TGCGCCAGCAGCTTGATTCCCAGGGCGCAAGAGACCCAGTACTTC. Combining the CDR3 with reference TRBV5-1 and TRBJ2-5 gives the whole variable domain KAGVTQTPRYLIKTRGQQVTLSCSPISGHRSVSWYQQTPGQGLQFLFEYFSETQRNKGNFPGRFSGRQFSNSRSEMNVSTLELGDSALYLCASSLIPRAQETQYFGPGTRLLVL.